These 24 T cell receptor beta chains were all obtained from the same sample, sequenced in a study of blood T cell repertoires in COVID-19. Repertoires were generated with immunoSEQ multiplex PCR, while TCRdb's copy carries only in-frame clones and drops some. Of about 200,000 clones listed, more than 75% are singletons. Sequencing was performed on peripheral blood. The receptors stem from a woman at least 80 years old with acute or convalescent COVID-19.

This sequence joins TRBV12-3 or TRBV12-4 and TRBJ1-2; D call uncertain. CDR3 length equals 13 residues. Deletions cut 3 bases from V and 0 bases from J, with 5 bases between. CDR3 amino acids: CASSLEPNYGYTF. CDR3 bases: TGTGCCAGCAGTTTGGAGCCTAACTATGGCTACACCTTC.

The rearrangement links TRBV5-6 to TRBJ1-2, with unresolved D. In germline, CDR1 is SGHDT, CDR2 YYEEEE. Trimming removed 0 bases from V and 4 bases from J, with 10 bases in between. The CDR3 is 14 residues long. The CDR3 bases are TGTGCCAGCAGCTTGGGCCCTATCACCTATGGCTACACCTTC. Amino acid sequence: CASSLGPITYGYTF.

The chain carries TRBV2 and TRBJ2-3; TRBD1 is a possible D gene (6 bases). With 4 bases removed from V and 2 bases from J, the gap between germline ends came to 7 bases. This CDR3 has 13 residues. The germline CDR1 and CDR2 sequences are SNHLY and FYNNEI. The CDR3 DNA is TGTGCCAGCAGTGGGGACAACACAGATACGCAGTATTTT. It codes for CASSGDNTDTQYF. Full variable domain (rest looked up from reference TRBV2 and TRBJ2-3): EPEVTQTPSHQVTQMGQEVILRCVPISNHLYFYWYRQILGQKVEFLVSFYNNEISEKSEIFDDQFSVERPDGSNFTLKIRSTKLEDSAMYFCASSGDNTDTQYFGPGTRLTVL.

The chain couples TRBV28 to TRBJ2-5; TRBD1 might be the D (5 bases). Trimming stripped 6 bases from V and 1 base from J, with 15 bases between. CDR1 and CDR2 (germline): MDHEN, SYDVKM. CDR3 length: 15 amino acids. This CDR3 reads CASSLTPGPQETQYF. The CDR3 nucleotides are TGTGCCAGCAGCTTAACACCAGGGCCCCAAGAGACCCAGTACTTC.

V usage is TRBV9 and J usage is TRBJ2-3; weak D call: TRBD1 (6 bases). CDR1 and CDR2 from the germline V gene are SGDLS and YYNGEE. Trimming removed 0 bases at V and 5 bases at J, with 13 bases between. This CDR3 spans 15 amino acids. As DNA, the CDR3 is TGTGCCAGCAGCGTAGGCCCAGGGGATGTAGATACGCAGTATTTT. This codes for CASSVGPGDVDTQYF.

The chain carries TRBV7-8 and TRBJ2-7; 7 bases fit TRBD1. The CDR3 runs 17 residues. The V and J ends lost 4 bases and 0 bases, in that order; junction bases with no gene match: 12. CDR1 and CDR2 (germline): SGHVS, FQNEAQ. The CDR3 reads CASSSPPLQGTSYEQYF. The CDR3 DNA sequence: TGTGCCAGCAGCTCTCCACCTTTACAGGGGACCTCCTACGAGCAGTACTTC.

This clone was counted once. The rearrangement uses TRBV29-1 and TRBJ1-5; possibly TRBD1 for D (6 bases). Deletions cut 4 bases from V and 5 bases from J, with 6 bases between. Germline lookup yields CDR1 SQVTM and CDR2 ANQGSEA. The CDR3 extends over 11 amino acids. The CDR3 region is CSVGTDQPQHF. The CDR3 nucleotides read TGCAGCGTTGGGACAGATCAGCCCCAGCATTTT.

The chain has TRBV9 and TRBJ1-2; possibly TRBD1 for D (6 bases). This CDR3 is 14 amino acids long. The V and J ends lost 0 bases and 6 bases respectively, with 12 bases between them. CDR1 SGDLS and CDR2 YYNGEE come from the germline V gene. The DNA of the CDR3 is TGTGCCAGCAGCGTAGAGATCAGGGACAATGGCTACACCTTC. It yields the protein CASSVEIRDNGYTF.

CDR3 sequence reads: CASRPTGTGLGSFNQPQHF. The CDR3 DNA is TGTGCCAGCAGACCAACCGGGACAGGGTTGGGTTCTTTCAATCAGCCCCAGCATTTT. V gene TRBV28 combines with J gene TRBJ1-5; TRBD1 aligns across 9 bases. The CDR3 is 19 amino acids. Germline-derived CDR1 and CDR2 are MDHEN and SYDVKM. The V gene end was trimmed by 6 bases and the J gene end by 3 bases; junction bases not matched to a gene: 18.

The chain joins TRBV6-5 to TRBJ1-1; 7 bases map to TRBD1. CDR1 and CDR2 from the germline V gene are MNHEY and SVGAGI. The CDR3 is made up of 12 amino acids. The junction had 8 bases not matched to a gene; V was cut back by 6 bases and J by 10 bases. This CDR3 is CASSTRQGLAFF. The CDR3 DNA reads TGTGCCAGCAGCACGAGACAGGGCTTAGCTTTCTTT.

CDR3 DNA: TGTGCCAGCAGCCAATCTGTGGGCAGTTATGGCTACACCTTC. Translating it yields CASSQSVGSYGYTF. The chain combines TRBV3-1 (or the pseudogene TRBV3-2) with TRBJ1-2; D gene unclear. The V and J ends lost 2 bases and 5 bases respectively, with 12 bases between them. The CDR3 is 14 residues long. Per germline, CDR1 LGHDT and CDR2 YNNKEL (reference sequence).

V usage is TRBV7-2 and J usage is TRBJ1-1; 8 nucleotides agree with TRBD1. Germline lookup yields CDR1 SGHTA and CDR2 FQGNSA. CDR3 length: 17 residues. J gave up 2 bases and V 5 bases, and 13 bases lay outside the gene matches. CDR3 DNA: TGTGCCAGCAGCCCCAAATTCGGACAGGGCGCTAACACTGAAGCTTTCTTT. Its protein product is CASSPKFGQGANTEAFF. Full variable domain (remainder filled in from reference TRBV7-2 and TRBJ1-1): GAGVSQSPSNKVTEKGKDVELRCDPISGHTALYWYRQSLGQGLEFLIYFQGNSAPDKSGLPSDRFSAERTGGSVSTLTIQRTQQEDSAVYLCASSPKFGQGANTEAFFGQGTRLTVV.

This clone was detected only a few times. The chain links TRBV7-6 to TRBJ1-6; D is unclear. CDR3 length equals 16 residues. Trimming cost V 5 bases and J 5 bases, with 16 bases left between them. CDR1 and CDR2 (germline): SGHVS, FNYEAQ. CDR3 sequence reads: CASSQQIVGNNSPLHF. The DNA for the CDR3 is TGTGCCAGCAGCCAACAGATCGTGGGCAATAATTCACCCCTCCACTTT.

The V gene is TRBV7-9, the J gene TRBJ2-1; D might be TRBD2 (5 bases). The CDR3 sequence is 16 residues long. Trimming took 1 base from V and 5 from J, leaving 15 bases between them. Looked up from germline, CDR1 is SEHNR and CDR2 is FQNEAQ (reference sequence). CDR3 DNA: TGTGCCAGCAGCTTAGTAACCCCCCGGGAAAACAATGAGCAGTTCTTC. Translation gives CASSLVTPRENNEQFF.

This clone occurred a few times. The rearrangement uses TRBV3-1 (or the pseudogene TRBV3-2) and TRBJ1-2; D might be TRBD1 (6 bases). V was trimmed by 0 bases and J by 6 bases, leaving 17 bases between them. CDR1 is LGHDT, CDR2 YNNKEL, per germline (reference sequence). The CDR3 runs 16 residues. CDR3 protein: CASSQDYIIGDNGYTF. For the CDR3, the DNA is TGTGCCAGCAGCCAAGATTACATCATAGGGGACAATGGCTACACCTTC.

The chain joins TRBV29-1 to TRBJ2-2; 7 nucleotides line up with TRBD1. V trimming: 7 bases; J trimming: 2 bases; junction bases outside the gene matches: 7. Germline CDR1 and CDR2: SQVTM and ANQGSEA. The CDR3 spans 14 residues. CDR3 bases: TGCAGCGGGTGGGGGACAGCTAACACCGGGGAGCTGTTTTTT. It translates to CSGWGTANTGELFF.

V is TRBV7-3 and J is TRBJ1-1; D gene uncertain. The germline V gene encodes CDR1 SGHTA and CDR2 FQGTGA. This CDR3 region has 14 residues. Trimming removed 2 bases from V and 0 bases from J, with 7 bases in between. CDR3 in amino acids: CASSLDGVNTEAFF. Here the CDR3 DNA reads TGTGCCAGCAGCTTAGACGGGGTGAACACTGAAGCTTTCTTT.

This chain joins TRBV28 and TRBJ2-3; 8 bases match TRBD1. With 4 bases clipped from V and 7 bases from J, the junction kept 10 bases outside the gene matches. Per germline, CDR1 MDHEN and CDR2 SYDVKM. This CDR3 is 15 amino acids long. The CDR3: CASSSTRGLRYTQYF. CDR3 in DNA: TGTGCCAGCAGTTCCACCAGGGGGCTTCGATATACGCAGTATTTT.

The J gene is TRBJ2-1, the V gene TRBV6-5; TRBD1 agrees at 7 bases. V lost 7 bases, J lost 3 bases, and 6 bases stayed unmatched. CDR1 and CDR2 (germline): MNHEY, SVGAGI. The CDR3 has 14 residues. The CDR3 sequence is CASKGAGSYNEQFF. Written as DNA, the CDR3 is TGTGCCAGCAAGGGGGCAGGGAGCTACAATGAGCAGTTCTTC.

The chain combines TRBV28 with TRBJ1-2; D is unresolved. There are 14 residues in the CDR3. V was shortened by 6 bases and J by 8 bases, with 19 bases between the two germline ends. In germline, CDR1 is MDHEN, CDR2 SYDVKM. This CDR3 reads CASRESGNGRGYTF. The CDR3 nucleotides are TGTGCCAGCAGGGAATCGGGGAACGGGCGCGGCTACACCTTC.

The rearrangement uses TRBV2 and TRBJ1-4; unclear D gene. V was clipped by 11 bases and J by 7 bases, with 17 bases between them. CDR3 size: 13 residues. Per the germline V gene, CDR1 is SNHLY and CDR2 is FYNNEI. The CDR3 coding sequence is TGTGCCGGTGGACGAGGGCGTGCTGAAAAACTGTTTTTT. Translated, it gives CAGGRGRAEKLFF.

This clone was detected only once. One end of the junction varies from germline; a read error may be responsible. The chain is built from TRBV18 and TRBJ1-1; D uncertain. Germline-derived CDR1 and CDR2 are KGHSH and LQKENI. CDR3 length: 15 residues. The CDR3 is CASSPPGSRNSEAFF. CDR3 sequence (DNA): TGTGCCAGCTCACCACCGGGCAGTAGGAACTCTGAAGCTTTCTTT.

V gene TRBV18 combines with J gene TRBJ2-2; a weak D match, TRBD2 (6 bases). V was pared by 3 bases and J by 4 bases, with 12 bases between. Looked up from germline, CDR1 is KGHSH and CDR2 is LQKENI. The CDR3 covers 15 residues. The chain's CDR3 is CASSPGLPGTGELFF. The CDR3, as DNA: TGTGCCAGCTCACCGGGACTCCCGGGCACCGGGGAGCTGTTTTTT.

A single count supports this clone. This chain uses TRBV19 with TRBJ2-7, with a tentative D call TRBD1 (8 bases). CDR1 and CDR2 (germline): LNHDA, SQIVND (reference sequence). V lost 4 bases, J lost 1 base, and 11 bases lay in between. This CDR3 is 14 amino acids long. The CDR3 nucleotides are TGTGCCAGTAGTAAACAGGGGGGGTCCTACGAGCAGTACTTC. It specifies CASSKQGGSYEQYF.